Listed here are 25 T cell receptor beta chains from one sample, sequenced in a study of OX40 agonist ivuxolimab in advanced cancers. Only in-frame clones appear in the TCRdb table, and some are missing; sequencing was by immunoSEQ multiplex PCR. The table records about 88,000 clones, about 87% of them present only once. Here the sequenced sample was CD4+ or CD8+ T cells sorted from blood, taken in a trial of the OX40 agonist ivuxolimab. The origin of the receptors is an adult with an advanced solid tumor such as melanoma, head and neck, liver or kidney cancer.

J is TRBJ2-5 and V is TRBV5-1; weak D call: TRBD2 (6 bases). This CDR3 region has 15 residues. CDR1 and CDR2 from the germline V gene are SGHRS and YFSETQ. Trimming shortened V by 4 bases and J by 1 base, and 14 bases separated the two germline ends. The CDR3 loop reads CASSAGPGLQETQYF. The DNA of the CDR3 is TGCGCCAGCAGCGCGGGACCGGGGCTCCAAGAGACCCAGTACTTC.

This clone was detected once. The rearrangement links TRBV11-2 to TRBJ2-3, with D unresolved. The CDR3 totals 13 residues. Germline CDR1 and CDR2: SGHAT and FQNNGV. Trimming cost V 5 bases and J 10 bases, with 16 bases left between them. For the CDR3, the DNA is TGTGCCAGCAGCCAGGAGTACCGCGTGGCGCAGTATTTT. It codes for CASSQEYRVAQYF.

In its sample, this clone was seen a few times. The rearrangement joins TRBV10-2 to TRBJ1-2; 11 bases line up with TRBD1. V was clipped by 6 bases and J by 8 bases; unmatched bases: 5. The CDR3 loop spans 13 amino acids. Germline V lookup: CDR1 WSHSY, CDR2 SAAADI. This CDR3 reads CASSEDRGQGYTF. DNA of the CDR3: TGCGCCAGCAGCGAGGACAGGGGGCAAGGCTACACCTTC.

The V call is TRBV5-8, the J call TRBJ1-5, with a weak D call TRBD1 (6 bases). The CDR3 runs 15 residues. Germline V gene lookup returns CDR1 SGHTS and CDR2 YDEGEE. The germline V and J ends were trimmed by 1 base and 6 bases, with 14 bases remaining between them. CDR3 sequence reads: CASSLTGFTGQPQHF. CDR3 sequence (DNA): TGTGCCAGCAGCTTGACAGGGTTTACGGGTCAGCCCCAGCATTTT.

The chain is built from TRBV15 and TRBJ2-3; D is unclear. The length of the CDR3 is 12 residues. Trimming took 1 base from V and 4 from J, leaving 3 bases between them. CDR1 LNHNV and CDR2 YYDKDF come from the germline V gene (reference sequence). The CDR3 region is CATSRVADTQYF. CDR3 DNA: TGTGCCACCAGCAGAGTGGCAGATACGCAGTATTTT.

V gene TRBV5-6 combines with J gene TRBJ1-5, with D unclear. Trimming cost V 5 bases and J 2 bases, with 5 bases left between them. This CDR3 comprises 12 residues. Germline V gene sequence: CDR1 SGHDT, CDR2 YYEEEE. This chain's CDR3 is CASSWGNQPQHF. CDR3 nucleotide sequence: TGTGCCAGCAGTTGGGGCAATCAGCCCCAGCATTTT.

The chain's CDR3 is CASSLAVRAGNNEQYF. The DNA for the CDR3 is TGTGCCAGTAGTCTCGCCGTACGGGCCGGTAACAACGAGCAGTACTTC. The chain uses TRBV19 and TRBJ2-7; D remains unclear. Germline CDR1 is LNHDA and CDR2 is SQIVND (reference sequence). The ends were cut back, 5 bases at V and 5 bases at J, with 22 bases in the middle. The CDR3 length is 16 residues.

The chain combines TRBV7-2 with TRBJ2-7; TRBD2 aligns across 11 bases. The CDR3 is 17 residues long. V was pared by 0 bases and J by 3 bases, with 7 bases of the junction left unmatched. Germline assignment: CDR1 SGHTA and CDR2 FQGNSA. In DNA, the CDR3 is TGTGCCAGCAGCTTAGCGCAGGGGACTAGCGGTCGCTACGAGCAGTACTTC. Residues: CASSLAQGTSGRYEQYF.

This clone came up once. The chain uses TRBV6-4 and TRBJ2-1, with 9 nucleotides matching TRBD2. The germline V gene encodes CDR1 MRHNA and CDR2 SNTAGT. This CDR3 region has 14 residues. With V trimmed by 4 bases and J by 9 bases, 7 bases remained unmatched. The CDR3 spells CASSAGGGATEQFF. DNA for the CDR3: TGTGCCAGCAGTGCAGGCGGGGGGGCAACTGAGCAGTTCTTC.

The CDR3, as DNA: TGTGCCAGCAGCCCGGGACGGACCTACAATGAGCAGTTCTTC. It yields the protein CASSPGRTYNEQFF. The chain has TRBV7-8 and TRBJ2-1; D tentatively reads TRBD1 or TRBD2 (5 bases each). The germline V and J ends were trimmed by 5 bases and 2 bases, with 10 bases remaining between them. Per germline, CDR1 SGHVS and CDR2 FQNEAQ. CDR3 length: 14 amino acids.

The rearrangement links TRBV6-1 to TRBJ1-6; D ambiguous. Germline CDR1 MNHNS, CDR2 SASEGT. This CDR3 spans 14 amino acids. V lost 7 bases, J lost 10 bases, and 17 bases lay in between. CDR3 loop: CASTGSPEASPLHF. The CDR3 nucleotides read TGTGCCAGCACAGGCAGTCCAGAGGCCTCACCCCTCCACTTT.

V is TRBV7-2 and J is TRBJ2-3; 9 nucleotides match TRBD2. Per germline, CDR1 SGHTA and CDR2 FQGNSA. The CDR3 length is 15 residues. The junction had 9 bases not matched to a gene; V was cut back by 5 bases and J by 6 bases. CDR3 coding DNA: TGTGCCAGCAGCCTTTCAGGACTAGCGCCGGATACGCAGTATTTT. As protein: CASSLSGLAPDTQYF.

The chain carries TRBV29-1 and TRBJ2-7; D is unclear. CDR3 length equals 11 residues. CDR1 is SQVTM and CDR2 is ANQGSEA in the germline V gene. Trimming removed 6 bases at V and 2 bases at J, with 8 bases between. The CDR3: CSVKGTYEQYF. DNA of the CDR3: TGCAGCGTAAAAGGGACCTACGAGCAGTACTTC.

This chain links TRBV5-1 with TRBJ2-3; 9 nucleotides align to TRBD2. Losses at the gene ends were 0 bases for V and 4 bases for J; bases not matched to a gene: 12. CDR1 and CDR2 from the germline V gene are SGHRS and YFSETQ. The CDR3 consists of 18 residues. The CDR3 nucleotides read TGCGCCAGCAGCTTGGATGGCACCACCGGACTAGCGCCAGATACGCAGTATTTT. Protein sequence: CASSLDGTTGLAPDTQYF. The full variable domain, its missing parts supplied by reference TRBV5-1 and TRBJ2-3, is KAGVTQTPRYLIKTRGQQVTLSCSPISGHRSVSWYQQTPGQGLQFLFEYFSETQRNKGNFPGRFSGRQFSNSRSEMNVSTLELGDSALYLCASSLDGTTGLAPDTQYFGPGTRLTVL.

The chain joins TRBV7-6 to TRBJ2-3; 9 bases map to TRBD2. V lost 10 bases to trimming and J lost 2 bases; unmatched junction nucleotides: 4. CDR3 length: 13 amino acids. Germline assignment: CDR1 SGHVS and CDR2 FNYEAQ. CDR3 amino acids: CATVAGATDTQYF. CDR3 nucleotide sequence: TGTGCCACCGTAGCGGGGGCCACAGATACGCAGTATTTT.

The chain combines TRBV27 with TRBJ2-5, with D tentatively TRBD1 (5 bases). Deletions cut 9 bases from V and 5 bases from J, with 19 bases between. The CDR3 totals 14 residues. Germline V gives CDR1 MNHEY, CDR2 SMNVEV (reference sequence). CDR3 in DNA: TGTGCCAGTACAAAGAGTCAGGGTGGGGAGACCCAGTACTTC. Protein sequence: CASTKSQGGETQYF.

The chain has TRBV6-5 and TRBJ1-3; D gene uncertain. The CDR3 length is 15 residues. CDR1 and CDR2 from the germline V gene are MNHEY and SVGAGI. Deletions cut 0 bases from V and 4 bases from J, with 10 bases between. The DNA for the CDR3 is TGTGCCAGCAGTTACTCGAGGATTCGCGGAAACACCATATATTTT. It codes for CASSYSRIRGNTIYF.

About this clone itself: Other DNA sequences within the sample encode an identical CDR3. The V gene is TRBV27, the J gene TRBJ2-2; perhaps TRBD1 as D (5 bases). Germline V gene data show CDR1 as MNHEY and CDR2 as SMNVEV (reference sequence). V lost 3 bases and J 5 bases, leaving 10 bases between the germline ends. The length of the CDR3 is 14 residues. The CDR3 spells CASSFSRGTGELFF. The CDR3 bases are TGTGCCAGCAGTTTCTCTAGGGGAACCGGGGAGCTGTTTTTT.

Concerning this clone itself: Other DNA variants within this sample encode the same CDR3. The V gene is TRBV18, the J gene TRBJ1-4; no clear D. The CDR3 contains 14 residues. Germline loops: CDR1 KGHSH, CDR2 LQKENI. V gave up 2 bases and J gave up 5 bases, with 9 bases separating them. The CDR3 loop is CASSPGLGNEKLFF. The CDR3 region has the DNA TGTGCCAGCTCACCAGGGTTAGGGAATGAAAAACTGTTTTTT.

The chain links TRBV5-8 to TRBJ1-1; perhaps TRBD1 as D (5 bases). This CDR3 contains 12 residues. V was shortened by 0 bases and J by 10 bases, with 10 bases between the two germline ends. The germline CDR1 and CDR2 sequences are SGHTS and YDEGEE. For the CDR3, the DNA is TGTGCCAGCAGCTTGGTCGGCGGGGGAGCTTTCTTT. This gives the protein CASSLVGGGAFF.

The chain carries TRBV19 and TRBJ2-7, with 7 bases lining up with TRBD1. Germline V lookup: CDR1 LNHDA, CDR2 SQIVND (reference sequence). Losses at the gene ends were 6 bases for V and 2 bases for J; bases not matched to a gene: 10. There are 15 residues in the CDR3. CDR3 in DNA: TGTGCCAGTAGCATCGGGACAGTCGATCCCTACGAGCAGTACTTC. This translates into CASSIGTVDPYEQYF.

The genes are TRBV21-1 and TRBJ2-5; whether TRBD2, the table's D call, matches the DNA was not checked. TRBV21-1 is noted as a pseudogene. This CDR3 is 16 amino acids long. CDR3 amino acids: CASTLTSGRASETQYF. The DNA for the CDR3 is TGTGCCAGCACCTTGACTAGCGGGAGGGCCAGCGAGACCCAGTACTTC.

The chain combines TRBV2 with TRBJ2-2; no definite D call. The CDR3 extends over 15 amino acids. From germline, CDR1 is SNHLY and CDR2 FYNNEI. Trimming cost V 4 bases and J 5 bases, with 14 bases left between them. The CDR3 spells CASSALGQGTGELFF. The CDR3 DNA reads as TGTGCCAGCAGTGCGCTAGGGCAAGGGACCGGGGAGCTGTTTTTT. Looking up the rest from reference TRBV2 and TRBJ2-2 gives the full variable domain: EPEVTQTPSHQVTQMGQEVILRCVPISNHLYFYWYRQILGQKVEFLVSFYNNEISEKSEIFDDQFSVERPDGSNFTLKIRSTKLEDSAMYFCASSALGQGTGELFFGEGSRLTVL.

The chain has TRBV5-4 and TRBJ2-7; 12 bases line up with TRBD2. After removal of 4 bases from V and 0 bases from J, the junction contained 5 bases not matched to a gene. Germline values: CDR1 SGHNT, CDR2 YYREEE (reference sequence). The CDR3 covers 16 residues. The DNA of the CDR3 is TGTGCCAGCAGCCAAGGACTAGCGGGGAGCTCCTACGAGCAGTACTTC. It is translated as CASSQGLAGSSYEQYF.

The chain has TRBV10-2 and TRBJ2-1; 10 positions agree with TRBD2. The CDR3 contains 14 residues. Trimming removed 6 bases from V and 8 bases from J; junction bases left unmatched: 7. Germline-derived CDR1 and CDR2 are WSHSY and SAAADI. CDR3 in DNA: TGCGCCAGCAGCCCCAGCGGGGGGGCCCATGAGCAGTTCTTC. It specifies CASSPSGGAHEQFF.